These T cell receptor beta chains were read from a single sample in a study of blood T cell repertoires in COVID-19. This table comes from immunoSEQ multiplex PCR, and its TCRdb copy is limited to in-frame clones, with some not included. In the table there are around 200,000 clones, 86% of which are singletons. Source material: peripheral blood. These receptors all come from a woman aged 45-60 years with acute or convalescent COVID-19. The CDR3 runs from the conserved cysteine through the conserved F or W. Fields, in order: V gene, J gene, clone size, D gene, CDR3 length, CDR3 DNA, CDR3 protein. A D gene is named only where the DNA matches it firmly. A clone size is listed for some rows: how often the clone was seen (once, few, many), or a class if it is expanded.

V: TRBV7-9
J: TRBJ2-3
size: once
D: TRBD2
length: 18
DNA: TGTGCCAGCAGCTTAGATAGGGTCTCTCGCGGGGGGTCGGATACGCAGTATTTT
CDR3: CASSLDRVSRGGSDTQYF

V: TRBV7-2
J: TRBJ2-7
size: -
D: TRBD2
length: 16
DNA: TGTGCCAGCAGCACCCCGGTAGCGGGGGCCGCCTACGAGCAGTACTTC
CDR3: CASSTPVAGAAYEQYF

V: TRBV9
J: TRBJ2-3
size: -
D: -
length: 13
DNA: TGTGCCAGCAGCGTACACACTAGCGATACGCAGTATTTT
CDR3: CASSVHTSDTQYF

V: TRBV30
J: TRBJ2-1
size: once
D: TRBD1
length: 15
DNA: TGTGCCTGGAGTCGTGTGGACAGGGGGACGAATGAGCAGTTCTTC
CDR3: CAWSRVDRGTNEQFF

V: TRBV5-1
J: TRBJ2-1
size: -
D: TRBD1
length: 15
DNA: TGCGCCAGCAGCCCCACGGGACAGGAGTACAATGAGCAGTTCTTC
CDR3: CASSPTGQEYNEQFF

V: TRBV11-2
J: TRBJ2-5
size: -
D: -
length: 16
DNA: TGTGCCAGCAGCTTCGGTCTAGCCCTCCGAGGGGAGACCCAGTACTTC
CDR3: CASSFGLALRGETQYF

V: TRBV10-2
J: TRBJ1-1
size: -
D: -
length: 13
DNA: TGCGCCAGCAAAGAGGGCGTTTACACTGAAGCTTTCTTT
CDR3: CASKEGVYTEAFF

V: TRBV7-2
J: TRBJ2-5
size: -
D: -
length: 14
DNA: TGTGCCAGCAGCTTAGTGGGACAAAAAGAGACCCAGTACTTC
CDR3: CASSLVGQKETQYF

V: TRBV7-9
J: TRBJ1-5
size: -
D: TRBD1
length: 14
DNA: TGTGCCAGCAGCATTGGACAGGGAGGCCAGCCCCAGCATTTT
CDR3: CASSIGQGGQPQHF

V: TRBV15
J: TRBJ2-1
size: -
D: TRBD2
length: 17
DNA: TGTGCCACCAGCGGTGGCGGGGGGGCACTCTCTCTCAATGAGCAGTTCTTC
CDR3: CATSGGGGALSLNEQFF

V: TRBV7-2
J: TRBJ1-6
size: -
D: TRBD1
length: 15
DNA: TGTGCCAGCACCTTCGGGACAGGGGGAAGTTCACCCCTCCACTTT
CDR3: CASTFGTGGSSPLHF